The rows below give T cell receptor beta chains drawn from one sample of a study of glioma-infiltrating T cells. Using its own MiXCR run on the multiplex PCR reads, TCRdb lists one record per CDR3 protein. This sample has fewer than 200,000 distinct CDR3 sequences, with around 40% found just once. Input material: glioma tissue, nonneoplastic brain tissue, or PBMCs (not recorded which). These receptors all stem from a human donor with low-grade glioma or glioblastoma, undergoing nonglioma brain surgery, or in good health (not recorded which). The CDR3 runs from the conserved cysteine through the conserved F or W. D genes are given only for firm matches. Clone size is stated in some rows and not others, as once, few, many or a class when expanded.

V	J	size	D	CDR3	DNA
TRBV29-1	TRBJ2-5	few	TRBD2	CSVANSGTSLQTQYF	TGCAGCGTTGCGAATTCCGGGACTAGCTTGCAGACCCAGTACTTC
TRBV20-1	TRBJ1-5	many	-	CSVGRLNQPQHF	TGCAGTGTTGGACGTCTCAATCAGCCCCAGCATTTT
TRBV28	TRBJ2-5	-	-	CASIDSRPRTQYF	TGTGCCAGCATCGACTCCCGACCTAGGACCCAGTACTTC
TRBV19	TRBJ1-1	few	-	CASSPHGDVEAFF	TGTGCCAGTAGTCCCCACGGCGACGTTGAAGCTTTCTTT
TRBV28	TRBJ2-1	-	-	CASSTAWFVIDNEQFF	TGTGCCAGCAGTACCGCGTGGTTTGTGATCGACAATGAGCAGTTCTTC
TRBV20-1	TRBJ2-7	-	-	CGASIAYEQYF	TGCGGTGCTAGTATCGCCTACGAGCAGTACTTC
TRBV28	TRBJ1-3	many	-	CASSGDIKAGNTIYF	TGTGCCAGCAGTGGGGACATTAAGGCTGGAAACACCATATATTTT
TRBV6-5	TRBJ2-7	-	-	CASGYRGGDEKYF	TGTGCCAGCGGTTACCGAGGAGGAGACGAGAAGTACTTC
TRBV3-1	TRBJ2-1	many	TRBD2	CASSQTSGTGNEQFF	TGTGCCAGCAGCCAGACTAGCGGGACAGGGAATGAGCAGTTCTTC
TRBV28	TRBJ2-7	-	-	CASSSPSDRWTYEQYF	TGTGCCAGCAGTTCCCCATCAGACAGGTGGACCTACGAGCAGTACTTC
TRBV6-1	TRBJ2-1	many	-	CASINLEDLAEQFF	TGTGCCAGCATCAATCTAGAAGATTTGGCTGAGCAGTTCTTC
TRBV4-2	TRBJ1-5	many	-	CASRYGNQPQHF	TGTGCCAGCAGGTATGGGAATCAGCCCCAGCATTTT
TRBV29-1	TRBJ2-3	few	TRBD2	CSAGLAENTQYF	TGCAGCGCCGGACTAGCGGAGAATACGCAGTATTTT
TRBV29-1	TRBJ2-1	-	TRBD2	CSVESGRNNEQFF	TGCAGCGTTGAAAGCGGGAGGAACAATGAGCAGTTCTTC
TRBV27	TRBJ2-7	-	-	CASSLYRGDQYF	TGTGCCAGCAGTTTATATAGAGGCGATCAGTACTTC
TRBV20-1	TRBJ2-5	once	TRBD2	CSARDPSSGKETQYF	TGCAGTGCTAGAGATCCCTCTAGCGGGAAAGAGACCCAATACTTC
TRBV6-1	TRBJ1-5	once	-	CAAALQGLSPQHF	TGTGCCGCAGCTCTTCAGGGGTTATCGCCCCAGCATTTT
TRBV5-1	TRBJ2-5	-	TRBD1	CASWEGGYTDTQYF	TGCGCCAGCTGGGAAGGGGGCTACACAGATACCCAGTACTTC
TRBV20-1	TRBJ1-2	many	-	CSAREEFNYGYTF	TGCAGTGCTAGAGAGGAGTTTAACTATGGCTACACCTTC
TRBV28	TRBJ2-1	many	-	CASSGFGKNEQFF	TGTGCCAGCTCAGGGTTCGGTAAGAATGAGCAGTTCTTC
TRBV19	TRBJ1-1	once	TRBD1	CASSTPDGRGLKNTEAFF	TGTGCCAGTAGTACTCCCGACGGCAGGGGGCTTAAGAACACTGAAGCTTTCTTT
TRBV6-1	TRBJ2-1	many	TRBD1	CASTKTGGNEQFF	TGTGCCAGCACCAAAACAGGGGGTAATGAGCAGTTCTTC
TRBV29-1	TRBJ2-5	-	-	CSARDTQETQYF	TGCAGCGCCCGGGACACACAAGAGACCCAGTACTTC
TRBV7-2	TRBJ2-7	many	-	CASSRDRDYSYEQYF	TGTGCCAGCAGCCGAGACAGGGACTACTCCTACGAGCAGTACTTC
TRBV5-1	TRBJ1-1	-	-	CASSLGHPFANTEAFF	TGCGCCAGCAGCTTGGGACACCCCTTTGCGAACACTGAAGCTTTCTTT
TRBV5-1	TRBJ2-3	-	-	CASSLEGRTDKQYF	TGCGCCAGCAGCTTGGAGGGACGCACAGATAAGCAGTATTTT
TRBV2	TRBJ2-7	few	TRBD2	CASRVAGGNYEQYF	TGTGCCAGCAGGGTAGCGGGAGGGAATTACGAGCAGTACTTC
TRBV19	TRBJ1-4	few	-	CASSIRLQRQIYEKLFF	TGTGCCAGTAGTATAAGACTCCAGCGACAGATCTATGAAAAACTGTTTTTT
TRBV3-1	TRBJ2-7	many	-	CASSQEAAGSEQYF	TGTGCCAGCAGCCAAGAGGCGGCAGGGTCCGAGCAGTACTTC
TRBV7-2	TRBJ2-1	-	-	CASSFYICSARDALAGTYNEQFF	-
TRBV28	TRBJ2-1	many	-	CASSDASASVINEQFF	TGTGCCAGCAGCGATGCCTCAGCTAGCGTCATCAATGAGCAGTTCTTC
TRBV4-1	TRBJ2-1	-	-	CASSQDSLGNEKFF	TGCGCCAGCAGCCAAGATTCTCTGGGAAATGAGAAGTTCTTC